These 30 T cell receptor beta chains originate from one sample sequenced in a study of blood T cell repertoires in COVID-19. Repertoires were generated with immunoSEQ multiplex PCR, while TCRdb's copy carries only in-frame clones and drops some. This table has some 77,000 clones, around 90% appearing once. The sequencing sample was made of peripheral blood. Source of these receptors: a woman of 80 years or more with active or convalescent COVID-19.

The rearrangement uses TRBV4-3 and TRBJ1-6; possible D gene TRBD1, 5 bases. Between the trimmed V and J ends, which lost 0 bases and 3 bases, there was a span of 21 bases. The CDR3 runs to 20 residues. CDR1 is LGHNA and CDR2 is YSLEER in the germline V gene. The CDR3 sequence: CASSQETAKAESYYNSPLHF. The CDR3 region has the DNA TGCGCCAGCAGCCAAGAGACAGCCAAGGCCGAAAGCTACTATAATTCACCCCTCCACTTT.

The CDR3 reads CASRLQGPGETQYF. For the CDR3, the DNA is TGTGCCAGCAGACTCCAGGGTCCCGGGGAGACCCAGTACTTC. V and J are TRBV28 and TRBJ2-5, with D perhaps TRBD1 (5 bases). The CDR3 contains 14 residues. Germline V gene sequence: CDR1 MDHEN, CDR2 SYDVKM. The germline V and J ends were trimmed by 6 bases and 5 bases, with 16 bases remaining between them.

The count of this clone is one. The chain is built from TRBV7-2 and TRBJ2-7; 8 bases line up with TRBD1. Unmatched junction bases numbered 8, after V lost 10 bases and J lost 0 bases. This CDR3 spans 14 amino acids. Germline CDR1 and CDR2: SGHTA and FQGNSA. The CDR3 here is CATSRQGSSYEQYF. The DNA of the CDR3 is TGTGCCACCTCGCGACAGGGGAGCTCCTACGAGCAGTACTTC.

The rearrangement uses TRBV7-2 and TRBJ1-2, with D unresolved. V was trimmed by 5 bases and J by 5 bases, leaving 15 bases between them. This CDR3 comprises 14 residues. Germline-derived CDR1 and CDR2 are SGHTA and FQGNSA. In nucleotides, the CDR3 is TGTGCCAGCAGCCTAGTGATGGCGGGGTATGGCTACACCTTC. Its protein product is CASSLVMAGYGYTF.

The chain has TRBV21-1 and TRBJ2-3; the table's D call of TRBD1 was not tested on the DNA. TRBV21-1 is given as a pseudogene. The CDR3 has 16 amino acids. The DNA for the CDR3 is TGTGCCAGCAGCAAAAAACAGGGGGACAGCACAGATACGCAGTATTTT. This sequence encodes CASSKKQGDSTDTQYF.

The chain carries TRBV5-1 and TRBJ1-4, with 7 bases identical to TRBD1. J was trimmed by 5 bases and V by 0 bases; bases with no gene match: 7. This CDR3 comprises 16 residues. CDR1 and CDR2 (germline): SGHRS, YFSETQ. This CDR3 reads CASSLADFRGNEKLFF. The CDR3 nucleotides read TGCGCCAGCAGCTTGGCCGATTTCAGGGGGAATGAAAAACTGTTTTTT.

The CDR3 DNA reads TGCGCCAGCAGCCCTCAAGTGGGGACAGGAGAAAAACTGTTTTTT. The encoded protein is CASSPQVGTGEKLFF. V gene TRBV4-1 combines with J gene TRBJ1-4; 8 bases agree with TRBD1. CDR1 is MGHRA, CDR2 YSYEKL, per germline. The CDR3 is made up of 15 amino acids. Germline trimming cut 4 bases from V and 8 bases from J; bases unmatched to any gene: 9.

The chain recombines TRBV9 with TRBJ2-2; D is perhaps TRBD2 (6 bases). Trimming stripped 2 bases from V and 3 bases from J, with 17 bases between. This CDR3 is 17 amino acids long. The V gene's germline CDR1 is SGDLS and CDR2 YYNGEE. The CDR3 DNA reads TGTGCCAGCAGCGTTACAACGACTAGAAAGGACACCGGGGAGCTGTTTTTT. As protein: CASSVTTTRKDTGELFF.

This clone was seen only a few times. The chain links TRBV18 to TRBJ2-1; D is possibly TRBD1 (5 bases). The V end lost 3 bases, the J end lost 5 bases, and 8 bases lay between the germline ends. The CDR3 covers 13 residues. The germline CDR1 and CDR2 sequences are KGHSH and LQKENI. In nucleotides, the CDR3 is TGTGCCAGCTCACCCACAGGAAACAATGAGCAGTTCTTC. Amino acid sequence: CASSPTGNNEQFF.

The rearrangement links TRBV5-1 to TRBJ2-1, with 10 bases lining up with TRBD1. CDR1 SGHRS and CDR2 YFSETQ come from the germline V gene. The CDR3 loop spans 15 amino acids. V trimming: 4 bases; J trimming: 9 bases; junction bases outside the gene matches: 10. The CDR3 reads CASSGDRGLLVEQFF. CDR3 DNA: TGCGCCAGCAGCGGGGACAGGGGCTTGTTAGTTGAGCAGTTCTTC.

This clone showed up just once. This chain joins TRBV4-2 and TRBJ1-2; no firm D call. Per the germline V gene, CDR1 is LGHNA and CDR2 is YNFKEQ. The CDR3 has 14 amino acids. V lost 1 base and J 4 bases, leaving 10 bases between the germline ends. In DNA, the CDR3 is TGTGCCAGCAGCCAAGCAGTGCGGAGCTATGGCTACACCTTC. This sequence encodes CASSQAVRSYGYTF.

The rearrangement links TRBV19 to TRBJ2-3, with TRBD2 matching 12 bases. The CDR3 is 19 amino acids. J lost 3 bases, V lost 5 bases, and 15 bases had no gene match. Germline V CDR1 and CDR2: LNHDA, SQIVND (reference sequence). The CDR3 bases are TGTGCCAGTAGTGCCTGGTCATCTAGCGGGAGGGCCGGGACAGATACGCAGTATTTT. It codes for CASSAWSSSGRAGTDTQYF. The variable domain in full, with the rest retrieved from reference TRBV19 and TRBJ2-3, is DGGITQSPKYLFRKEGQNVTLSCEQNLNHDAMYWYRQDPGQGLRLIYYSQIVNDFQKGDIAEGYSVSREKKESFPLTVTSAQKNPTAFYLCASSAWSSSGRAGTDTQYFGPGTRLTVL.

The rearrangement joins TRBV10-2 to TRBJ1-6; 9 nucleotides match TRBD1. The V segment lost 6 bases and the J segment 1 base; nucleotides outside the gene matches: 1. The CDR3 covers 15 residues. Germline CDR1 and CDR2: WSHSY and SAAADI. This CDR3 is CASRQGASYNSPLHF. CDR3 nucleotides: TGCGCCAGCAGACAGGGGGCATCCTATAATTCACCCCTCCACTTT.

This chain links TRBV4-3 with TRBJ2-5; D is perhaps TRBD2 (6 bases). The CDR3 loop spans 15 amino acids. Trimming removed 5 bases from V and 5 bases from J, with 18 bases in between. Germline CDR1 is LGHNA and CDR2 is YSLEER. CDR3 amino acids: CASSLTGLQSETQYF. The DNA of the CDR3 is TGCGCCAGCAGCTTGACGGGACTTCAATCCGAGACCCAGTACTTC.

This chain uses TRBV5-1 with TRBJ1-4, with a weak D call TRBD1 (5 bases). With 8 bases removed from V and 8 bases from J, the gap between germline ends came to 19 bases. The CDR3 is 14 amino acids. The germline CDR1 and CDR2 sequences are SGHRS and YFSETQ. The CDR3 DNA reads as TGCGCCAGTAATAGAGAAGGGGCTGGAGAAAAACTGTTTTTT. This sequence encodes CASNREGAGEKLFF.

This clone appeared a single time. The chain is built from TRBV6-2 or TRBV6-3 and TRBJ1-1; D perhaps matches TRBD1 (5 bases). V shed 5 bases and J shed 0 bases, with 16 bases lying between them. The V gene's germline CDR1 is MNHEY and CDR2 SVGEGT. This CDR3 spans 16 amino acids. The chain's CDR3 is CASSTLGRGVNTEAFF. CDR3 in DNA: TGTGCCAGCAGTACCCTTGGGCGGGGGGTGAACACTGAAGCTTTCTTT.

The chain carries TRBV11-2 and TRBJ1-1; maybe TRBD1 (6 bases). Germline lookup yields CDR1 SGHAT and CDR2 FQNNGV. This CDR3 has 17 amino acids. Trimming cost V 5 bases and J 0 bases, with 19 bases left between them. The CDR3 is CASSLNRVGAMNTEAFF. The CDR3 bases are TGTGCCAGCAGCCTAAACAGGGTGGGGGCTATGAACACTGAAGCTTTCTTT.

This sequence joins TRBV27 and TRBJ1-1, with a tentative D call TRBD1 (6 bases). V shed 1 base and J shed 5 bases, with 14 bases lying between them. CDR3 length: 15 amino acids. Germline V lookup: CDR1 MNHEY, CDR2 SMNVEV (reference sequence). CDR3: CASSLYGGASTEAFF. The CDR3 coding sequence is TGTGCCAGCAGTTTATATGGGGGCGCGTCTACTGAAGCTTTCTTT.

This chain links TRBV29-1 with TRBJ1-2, with TRBD1 matching 9 bases. With 8 bases clipped from V and 7 bases from J, the junction kept 14 bases outside the gene matches. CDR1 and CDR2 from the germline V gene are SQVTM and ANQGSEA. This CDR3 contains 14 residues. CDR3 DNA: TGCAGCATCGTGAGGGACAGGGAGTATGGTGGCTACACCTTC. This gives the protein CSIVRDREYGGYTF.

The V and J genes are TRBV29-1 and TRBJ1-5; D perhaps matches TRBD1 (5 bases). This CDR3 has 12 amino acids. Germline CDR1 reads SQVTM; CDR2 reads ANQGSEA. Trimming removed 7 bases from V and 4 bases from J, with 11 bases in between. CDR3 loop: CSAGSGNQPQHF. The CDR3 region has the DNA TGCAGCGCAGGGAGTGGGAATCAGCCCCAGCATTTT.

V gene TRBV5-5 combines with J gene TRBJ1-2; weak D call: TRBD1 (6 bases). The CDR3 consists of 13 residues. Germline V lookup: CDR1 SGHKS, CDR2 YYEKEE (reference sequence). With 6 bases removed from V and 2 bases from J, the gap between germline ends came to 11 bases. The CDR3 region has the DNA TGTGCCAGCATCTCACAGGGCAACTATGGCTACACCTTC. Residues: CASISQGNYGYTF.

The CDR3: CAINGGTGIYEQYF. CDR3 sequence (DNA): TGTGCCATCAATGGAGGGACAGGGATCTACGAGCAGTACTTC. This chain connects TRBV10-3 to TRBJ2-7, with TRBD1 matching 9 bases. J lost 3 bases, V lost 7 bases, and 7 bases had no gene match. Germline values: CDR1 ENHRY, CDR2 SYGVKD. CDR3 length: 14 residues.

V usage is TRBV28 and J usage is TRBJ2-1; 12 bases line up with TRBD2. The CDR3 contains 16 residues. Trimming cost V 6 bases and J 6 bases; bases outside gene matches: 9. Germline lookup yields CDR1 MDHEN and CDR2 SYDVKM. In DNA, the CDR3 is TGTGCCAGCAGATCCCCTGGACTAGCGGGAATCAATGAGCAGTTCTTC. Translation gives CASRSPGLAGINEQFF.

This chain uses TRBV5-1 with TRBJ2-1; D is perhaps TRBD2 (6 bases). Germline CDR1 is SGHRS and CDR2 is YFSETQ. With 2 bases removed from V and 2 bases from J, the gap between germline ends came to 20 bases. The CDR3 contains 18 residues. The CDR3, as DNA: TGCGCCAGCAGCTTCCAATTGGCCGGGACTTTCCCCTACAATGAGCAGTTCTTC. Amino acids: CASSFQLAGTFPYNEQFF.

This chain connects TRBV28 to TRBJ2-1, with a weak D call TRBD2 (6 bases). CDR1 and CDR2 (germline): MDHEN, SYDVKM. The V and J ends lost 3 bases and 4 bases respectively, with 13 bases between them. CDR3 size: 15 residues. As DNA, the CDR3 is TGTGCCAGCAGTTTTCCTCCGGGAGCATACAATGAGCAGTTCTTC. Translated, it gives CASSFPPGAYNEQFF.

The chain is built from TRBV28 and TRBJ1-5; possible D gene TRBD1, 6 bases. CDR3 length equals 17 residues. V lost 3 bases and J 0 bases, leaving 15 bases between the germline ends. In germline, CDR1 is MDHEN, CDR2 SYDVKM. In DNA, the CDR3 is TGTGCCAGCAGTTTTGTTGGGACAAGATATAGCAATCAGCCCCAGCATTTT. It codes for CASSFVGTRYSNQPQHF.

The genes are TRBV11-2 and TRBJ2-6; 9 nucleotides line up with TRBD2. The CDR3 covers 18 residues. Unmatched junction bases numbered 6, after V lost 1 base and J lost 2 bases. Germline-derived CDR1 and CDR2 are SGHAT and FQNNGV. In DNA form, the CDR3 reads TGTGCCAGCAGCTTAGTGGGACTAGCTTTAGCTGGGGCCAACGTCCTGACTTTC. It is translated as CASSLVGLALAGANVLTF.

The V gene is TRBV7-9, the J gene TRBJ1-3; the match to TRBD1 covers 8 bases. V lost 5 bases, J lost 0 bases, and 9 bases stayed unmatched. The CDR3 sequence is 17 residues long. Looked up from germline, CDR1 is SEHNR and CDR2 is FQNEAQ (reference sequence). This CDR3 is CASSPDRASFSGNTIYF. CDR3 DNA: TGTGCCAGCAGCCCGGACAGGGCCTCCTTCTCTGGAAACACCATATATTTT.

V is TRBV7-8 and J is TRBJ1-1; tentatively, D is TRBD1 (5 bases). V lost 2 bases and J 5 bases, leaving 9 bases between the germline ends. Germline CDR1 reads SGHVS; CDR2 reads FQNEAQ. This CDR3 is 13 amino acids long. CDR3 protein: CASSLTGGTEAFF. CDR3 nucleotide sequence: TGTGCCAGCAGCTTAACAGGAGGGACTGAAGCTTTCTTT.

This sequence joins TRBV5-4 and TRBJ1-2; D unresolved. Germline CDR1 and CDR2: SGHNT and YYREEE (reference sequence). Between the trimmed V and J ends, which lost 0 bases and 0 bases, there was a span of 6 bases. This CDR3 contains 14 residues. CDR3 in DNA: TGTGCCAGCAGCTTGGGGTCTACTAACTATGGCTACACCTTC. Translated: CASSLGSTNYGYTF. Complete variable domain (other parts from reference TRBV5-4 and TRBJ1-2): ETGVTQSPTHLIKTRGQQVTLRCSSQSGHNTVSWYQQALGQGPQFIFQYYREEENGRGNFPPRFSGLQFPNYSSELNVNALELDDSALYLCASSLGSTNYGYTFGSGTRLTVV.